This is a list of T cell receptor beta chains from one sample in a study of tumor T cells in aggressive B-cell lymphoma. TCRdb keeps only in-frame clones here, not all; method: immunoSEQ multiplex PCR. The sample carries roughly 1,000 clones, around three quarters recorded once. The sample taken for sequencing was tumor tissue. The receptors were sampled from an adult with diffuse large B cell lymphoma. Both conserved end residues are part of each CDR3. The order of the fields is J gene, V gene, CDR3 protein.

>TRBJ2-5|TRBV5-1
CASSLDGGFGETQYF
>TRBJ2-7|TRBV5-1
CASSLTGTRFYEQYF
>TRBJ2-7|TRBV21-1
CASSKASGSSYEQYF
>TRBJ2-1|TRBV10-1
CASRPPSGTASYNEQFF
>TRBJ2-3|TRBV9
CASSAKPGAKADTQYF
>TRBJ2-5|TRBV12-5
CASGWTGGFQETQYF
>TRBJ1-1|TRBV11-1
CASSLADKNTEAFF
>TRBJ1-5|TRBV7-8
CASSTGQGNNQPQHF
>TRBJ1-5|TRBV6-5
CASRNRGDQPQHF
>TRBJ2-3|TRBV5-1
CASSTRTGFSTDTQYF
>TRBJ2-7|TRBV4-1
CASSESGLSYEQYF
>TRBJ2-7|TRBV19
CASSMGQRNEQYF
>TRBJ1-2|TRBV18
CASSPSQGDGYTF
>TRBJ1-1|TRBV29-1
CSVEGWGGYTEAFF
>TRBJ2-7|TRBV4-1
CASSRKLGSYEQYF
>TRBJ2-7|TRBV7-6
CASNSTYEQYF
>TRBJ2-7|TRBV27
CASSLQGLGEQYF
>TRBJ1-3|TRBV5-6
CASSLETGRFSGNTIYF
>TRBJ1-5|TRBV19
CASSMAGTAGQPQHF
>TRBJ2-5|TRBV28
CASSSPVWAGEETQYF
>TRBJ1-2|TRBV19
CASRGQKTAFSGYTF
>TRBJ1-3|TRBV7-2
CASSLVSDFSGNTIYF